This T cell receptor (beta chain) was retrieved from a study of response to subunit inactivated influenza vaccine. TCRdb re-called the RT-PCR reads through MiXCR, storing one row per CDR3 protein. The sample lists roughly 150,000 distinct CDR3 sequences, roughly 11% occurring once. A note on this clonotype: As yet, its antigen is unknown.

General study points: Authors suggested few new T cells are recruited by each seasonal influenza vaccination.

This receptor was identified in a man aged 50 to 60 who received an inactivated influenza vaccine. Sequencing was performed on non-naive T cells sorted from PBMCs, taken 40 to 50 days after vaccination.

The CDR3 nucleotides are TGTGCCAGCAGCTTAGCGTTCGGCTCTTACTACGAGCAGTACTTC. Translation gives CASSLAFGSYYEQYF. The chain recombines TRBV11-1 with TRBJ2-7; D remains unclear. Trimming stripped 0 bases from V and 3 bases from J, with 12 bases between. Germline V gene data show CDR1 as SGHAT and CDR2 as FQDESV (reference sequence). The CDR3 loop spans 15 amino acids.